A selection of T cell receptor beta chains follows, all from one sample in a study of T-cell memory formation after mild COVID-19. One entry per CDR3 protein, called by TCRdb with MiXCR from the 5' RACE reads. The data hold hundreds of thousands of distinct CDR3 sequences, with more than 15% observed a single time. Sequenced sample: PBMCs or a T cell subset sorted from them (not recorded which). Source of these receptors: a man aged 18-30 years who had mild COVID-19 (a few samples of this study predate the infection). Cell type and time point are not known. The CDR3 runs from the conserved cysteine through the conserved F or W. The order of the fields is CDR3 protein, CDR3 DNA, clone size, J gene, V gene, D gene. D genes are given only for firm matches. Clone size is stated in some rows and not others, as once, few, many or a class when expanded.

CDR3: CSAIFGGGTGELFF
DNA: TGCAGTGCCATTTTTGGCGGGGGGACCGGGGAGCTGTTTTTT
size: few
J: TRBJ2-2
V: TRBV20-1
D: TRBD2

CDR3: CASSSQPYGYTF
DNA: TGTGCCAGCAGTTCACAGCCCTATGGCTACACCTTC
size: few
J: TRBJ1-2
V: TRBV28
D: .

CDR3: CSARAWTSGDGDTQYF
DNA: TGCAGTGCTAGGGCGTGGACTAGCGGGGACGGAGATACGCAGTATTTT
size: few
J: TRBJ2-3
V: TRBV20-1
D: TRBD2

CDR3: CASSPSGGAADTQYF
DNA: TGTGCCAGCAGCCCCAGCGGGGGGGCCGCAGATACGCAGTATTTT
size: few
J: TRBJ2-3
V: TRBV3-1
D: TRBD2

CDR3: CASSFPGVETQYF
DNA: TGTGCCAGCAGCTTCCCGGGGGTGGAGACCCAGTACTTC
size: few
J: TRBJ2-5
V: TRBV7-9
D: .

CDR3: CASSRPERGGEETQYF
DNA: TGTGCCAGCAGCCGTCCTGAGCGGGGGGGCGAGGAGACCCAGTACTTC
size: .
J: TRBJ2-5
V: TRBV5-4
D: TRBD2

CDR3: CASSIIGGAVDTQYF
DNA: TGTGCCAGCAGCATAATCGGGGGGGCAGTAGATACGCAGTATTTT
size: few
J: TRBJ2-3
V: TRBV11-2
D: TRBD2

CDR3: CASSIRRGTDTQYF
DNA: TGCGCCAGCAGCATAAGGAGGGGCACAGATACGCAGTATTTT
size: .
J: TRBJ2-3
V: TRBV5-1
D: .

CDR3: CASSLAPGITDTQYF
DNA: TGTGCCAGCAGCTTAGCGCCGGGGATCACAGATACGCAGTATTTT
size: .
J: TRBJ2-3
V: TRBV7-7
D: .

CDR3: CATSTYGQGKWKETQYF
DNA: TGTGCCACCAGCACCTATGGACAGGGCAAGTGGAAAGAGACCCAGTACTTC
size: few
J: TRBJ2-5
V: TRBV15
D: TRBD1

CDR3: CASSLEGDEQYF
DNA: TGTGCCAGCAGCTTAGAGGGGGACGAGCAGTACTTC
size: few
J: TRBJ2-7
V: TRBV11-2
D: .

CDR3: CASSLRGAGGRETQYF
DNA: TGTGCCAGCAGCCTCCGTGGGGCGGGGGGGCGAGAGACCCAGTACTTC
size: .
J: TRBJ2-5
V: TRBV7-2
D: TRBD2

CDR3: CSAYRTWNEKLFF
DNA: TGCAGTGCTTACCGGACGTGGAATGAAAAACTGTTTTTT
size: .
J: TRBJ1-4
V: TRBV20-1
D: .

CDR3: CASSPRLAGIQETQYF
DNA: TGTGCCAGCAGCCCCAGACTAGCGGGGATACAAGAGACCCAGTACTTC
size: few
J: TRBJ2-5
V: TRBV7-2
D: TRBD2

CDR3: CASSLLGTADTQYF
DNA: TGCGCCAGCAGCCTCCTGGGGACCGCAGATACGCAGTATTTT
size: .
J: TRBJ2-3
V: TRBV4-1
D: .

CDR3: CASSASQGTIQYF
DNA: TGTGCCAGTAGTGCCTCACAGGGGACCATTCAGTACTTC
size: .
J: TRBJ2-4
V: TRBV19
D: TRBD1

CDR3: CASSLVLGGTDTQYF
DNA: TGTGCCAGCAGCTTAGTTTTGGGGGGCACAGATACGCAGTATTTT
size: .
J: TRBJ2-3
V: TRBV7-8
D: .

CDR3: CASSPSGSLTYNEQFF
DNA: TGTGCCAGCAGTCCCTCGGGCAGCTTGACCTACAATGAGCAGTTCTTC
size: few
J: TRBJ2-1
V: TRBV12-3/TRBV12-4
D: .

CDR3: CAISESRTGGSSPLHF
DNA: TGTGCCATCAGTGAGTCGCGGACAGGGGGCAGTTCACCCCTCCACTTT
size: .
J: TRBJ1-6
V: TRBV10-3
D: TRBD1

CDR3: CASSEAGTSYNEQFF
DNA: TGCGCCAGCAGTGAAGCGGGGACGTCCTACAATGAGCAGTTCTTC
size: few
J: TRBJ2-1
V: TRBV10-2
D: TRBD2

CDR3: CSARGTSVYNEQFF
DNA: TGCAGTGCTAGGGGGACTAGCGTATACAATGAGCAGTTCTTC
size: few
J: TRBJ2-1
V: TRBV20-1
D: TRBD2

CDR3: CASSGSYTSNEQFF
DNA: TGTGCCAGCAGTGGGTCATACACATCTAATGAGCAGTTCTTC
size: .
J: TRBJ2-1
V: TRBV2
D: .

CDR3: CASGGSRQFF
DNA: TGTGCTAGTGGTGGGTCGAGGCAGTTCTTC
size: .
J: TRBJ2-1
V: TRBV12-5
D: .

CDR3: CASSWGQGQYPGYTF
DNA: TGCGCCAGCAGCTGGGGACAGGGGCAATACCCTGGCTACACCTTC
size: .
J: TRBJ1-2
V: TRBV5-1
D: TRBD1

CDR3: CSARDQAQKETQYF
DNA: TGCAGTGCTAGAGATCAGGCTCAGAAAGAGACCCAGTACTTC
size: few
J: TRBJ2-5
V: TRBV20-1
D: .

CDR3: CASSHRKGGPLAEAFF
DNA: TGTGCCAGCAGTCATCGGAAGGGGGGACCGTTAGCTGAAGCTTTCTTT
size: .
J: TRBJ1-1
V: TRBV6-5
D: .

CDR3: CSVKGGDNYGYTF
DNA: TGCAGCGTTAAGGGGGGTGATAACTATGGCTACACCTTC
size: many
J: TRBJ1-2
V: TRBV29-1
D: .

CDR3: CAFRGGIRTNEKLFF
DNA: TGTGCTTTCCGGGGGGGGATACGAACTAATGAAAAACTGTTTTTT
size: few
J: TRBJ1-4
V: TRBV21-1
D: .

CDR3: CASSQLAGGYEQYF
DNA: TGCGCCAGCAGCCAACTAGCGGGGGGTTACGAGCAGTACTTC
size: .
J: TRBJ2-7
V: TRBV4-3
D: TRBD2

CDR3: CASSIGAAEGYTF
DNA: TGCGCCAGCAGCATAGGGGCGGCGGAAGGCTACACCTTC
size: .
J: TRBJ1-2
V: TRBV5-1
D: .

CDR3: CASSYAGQGISNQPQHF
DNA: TGTGCCAGCAGTTACGCGGGACAGGGAATTAGCAATCAGCCCCAGCATTTT
size: .
J: TRBJ1-5
V: TRBV6-6
D: TRBD1

CDR3: CASSLTSASTSDTQYF
DNA: TGCGCCAGCAGCTTGACTAGCGCGAGTACCTCAGATACGCAGTATTTT
size: few
J: TRBJ2-3
V: TRBV5-1
D: TRBD2

CDR3: CASSHVRTGGLLSSGANVLTF
DNA: TGCGCCAGCAGCCACGTTAGGACGGGAGGCCTCCTCTCCTCTGGGGCCAACGTCCTGACTTTC
size: few
J: TRBJ2-6
V: TRBV4-3
D: TRBD2

CDR3: CASSYSYSLNYGYTF
DNA: TGTGCCAGCAGTTACTCGTACAGCCTCAACTATGGCTACACCTTC
size: few
J: TRBJ1-2
V: TRBV6-6
D: .

CDR3: CASSTGTGVLDTQYF
DNA: TGTGCCAGCAGCACCGGGACAGGGGTTCTAGATACGCAGTATTTT
size: .
J: TRBJ2-3
V: TRBV5-4
D: TRBD1

CDR3: CASSWGGTAIDEQFF
DNA: TGCGCCAGCAGCTGGGGGGGAACCGCGATCGATGAGCAGTTCTTC
size: .
J: TRBJ2-1
V: TRBV5-1
D: TRBD2

CDR3: CSATPMPFGSRGLHGYTF
DNA: TGCAGTGCTACACCAATGCCTTTTGGGTCCAGGGGATTACATGGCTACACCTTC
size: .
J: TRBJ1-2
V: TRBV20-1
D: .

CDR3: CASSVTSGGQETQYF
DNA: TGTGCCAGCAGTGTGACTAGCGGGGGGCAAGAGACCCAGTACTTC
size: .
J: TRBJ2-5
V: TRBV6-2/TRBV6-3
D: TRBD2

CDR3: CASRSLAGGFGANVLTF
DNA: TGTGCCAGCAGGTCCCTAGCGGGGGGGTTTGGGGCCAACGTCCTGACTTTC
size: .
J: TRBJ2-6
V: TRBV7-6
D: TRBD2

CDR3: CASSPGQGLMNTEAFF
DNA: TGTGCCAGCAGCCCGGGACAGGGACTCATGAACACTGAAGCTTTCTTT
size: .
J: TRBJ1-1
V: TRBV3-1
D: TRBD1

CDR3: CSATGGGGYNEQFF
DNA: TGCAGTGCCACAGGGGGCGGGGGCTACAATGAGCAGTTCTTC
size: .
J: TRBJ2-1
V: TRBV20-1
D: TRBD1

CDR3: CASRQTGEGGANVLTF
DNA: TGTGCCAGCAGGCAAACAGGGGAAGGAGGGGCCAACGTCCTGACTTTC
size: many
J: TRBJ2-6
V: TRBV7-9
D: TRBD1

CDR3: CASSGTGGWYGYTF
DNA: TGTGCCAGCAGCGGGACAGGGGGATGGTATGGCTACACCTTC
size: few
J: TRBJ1-2
V: TRBV9
D: TRBD1

CDR3: CASSPTRGRSEQYF
DNA: TGTGCCAGCAGCCCTACTAGGGGAAGGAGCGAGCAGTACTTC
size: few
J: TRBJ2-7
V: TRBV7-2
D: .

CDR3: CASSQAPGLAGRSGGNEQFF
DNA: TGTGCCAGCAGCCAAGCACCGGGACTAGCGGGGAGAAGCGGGGGTAATGAGCAGTTCTTC
size: many
J: TRBJ2-1
V: TRBV3-1
D: TRBD2

CDR3: CASRLTSGGFYNEQFF
DNA: TGCGCCAGCAGGTTGACTAGCGGGGGGTTCTACAATGAGCAGTTCTTC
size: .
J: TRBJ2-1
V: TRBV5-1
D: TRBD2

CDR3: CASSPIGQGGYTDTQYF
DNA: TGCGCCAGCAGCCCCATCGGACAGGGAGGGTACACAGATACGCAGTATTTT
size: .
J: TRBJ2-3
V: TRBV4-1
D: .